The 9 T cell receptor beta chains below all came from one sample that was sequenced in a study of T cell responses to AZD1222 COVID-19 vaccine. The protocol was immunoSEQ multiplex PCR, while the TCRdb copy is restricted to in-frame clones and leaves out a portion. Among roughly 150,000 clones, 92% were seen once, and the ten largest hold around 1.3%. Specimen: peripheral blood, collected on day 0 of AZD1222 vaccination. Every receptor here comes from an adult in good health.

CDR3 bases: TGTGCCAGCAGTGATCGGGGCGGGAGGGAGCCAGATACGCAGTATTTT. As protein: CASSDRGGREPDTQYF. The chain employs TRBV6-4 and TRBJ2-3, with 9 bases that match TRBD2. The CDR3 has 16 amino acids. Germline V gene sequence: CDR1 MRHNA, CDR2 SNTAGT. Trimming took 3 bases from V and 4 from J; bases not matched to a gene: 8.

This clone has just one count. The chain combines TRBV2 with TRBJ2-5; the D gene is possibly TRBD2 (7 bases). V was cut by 4 bases and J by 7 bases, with 16 bases left in between. The germline V gene encodes CDR1 SNHLY and CDR2 FYNNEI. This CDR3 contains 14 residues. The CDR3 reads CASSGGGSPGTQYF. The CDR3 region has the DNA TGTGCCAGCAGTGGGGGGGGCTCGCCGGGGACCCAGTACTTC.

The chain has TRBV4-3 and TRBJ1-5; D perhaps matches TRBD1 (5 bases). The CDR3 has 16 amino acids. Germline assignment: CDR1 LGHNA and CDR2 YSLEER. V gave up 4 bases and J gave up 0 bases, with 13 bases separating them. The CDR3 loop reads CASSPTRGYSNQPQHF. The CDR3 region has the DNA TGCGCCAGCAGCCCCACCCGGGGGTATAGCAATCAGCCCCAGCATTTT.

The rearrangement links TRBV4-2 to TRBJ1-2; tentative D call: TRBD1 (6 bases). Deletions cut 6 bases from V and 5 bases from J, with 13 bases between. Germline CDR1 is LGHNA and CDR2 is YNFKEQ. The CDR3 runs 13 residues. The CDR3: CASSLTGSYGYTF. CDR3 DNA: TGTGCCAGCAGTCTAACAGGGTCATATGGCTACACCTTC.

The genes are TRBV28 and TRBJ1-3, with D possibly TRBD1 on 5 matching bases. Germline V gene lookup returns CDR1 MDHEN and CDR2 SYDVKM. The CDR3 consists of 12 residues. Trimming pared 8 bases from V and 9 bases from J, leaving 14 bases between. The CDR3 here is CASLDTQGTIYF. CDR3 nucleotide sequence: TGTGCCAGCCTGGACACTCAAGGCACCATATATTTT.

The V gene is TRBV28, the J gene TRBJ1-2, with 9 bases aligning to TRBD1. CDR1 and CDR2 (germline): MDHEN, SYDVKM. This CDR3 comprises 15 residues. J gave up 4 bases and V 5 bases, and 8 bases lay outside the gene matches. CDR3 sequence (DNA): TGTGCCAGCAGTCTTACAGGGGGCTTGGGCTATGGCTACACCTTC. Translated: CASSLTGGLGYGYTF.

The chain couples TRBV6-6 to TRBJ2-2; TRBD1 agrees at 7 bases. This CDR3 is 15 amino acids long. V lost 6 bases to trimming and J lost 0 bases; unmatched junction nucleotides: 4. Germline assignment: CDR1 MNHNY and CDR2 SVGAGI (reference sequence). CDR3 loop: CASRAGTANTGELFF. CDR3 coding DNA: TGTGCCAGCAGGGCCGGGACAGCGAACACCGGGGAGCTGTTTTTT.

This chain joins TRBV7-2 and TRBJ1-6; 9 bases are a match to TRBD1. Trimming removed 3 bases from V and 8 bases from J; junction bases left unmatched: 2. There are 14 residues in the CDR3. Germline V gives CDR1 SGHTA, CDR2 FQGNSA. Here the CDR3 reads CASSLGQGHSPLHF. CDR3 nucleotides: TGTGCCAGCAGCTTGGGACAGGGACATTCACCCCTCCACTTT. Filled out from reference TRBV7-2 and TRBJ1-6, the complete variable domain reads GAGVSQSPSNKVTEKGKDVELRCDPISGHTALYWYRQSLGQGLEFLIYFQGNSAPDKSGLPSDRFSAERTGGSVSTLTIQRTQQEDSAVYLCASSLGQGHSPLHFGNGTRLTVT.

This clone occurred once. V usage is TRBV28 and J usage is TRBJ2-1, with 7 positions matching TRBD2. CDR1 and CDR2 (germline): MDHEN, SYDVKM. The CDR3 extends over 14 amino acids. Germline trimming cut 8 bases from V and 1 base from J; bases unmatched to any gene: 5. The CDR3 is CASRGRGSYNEQFF. As DNA, the CDR3 is TGTGCCAGCCGCGGGAGAGGGTCCTACAATGAGCAGTTCTTC.